This entry is about one TCR beta chain. No antigen is known for it. TCRdb's table, derived via immunoSEQ multiplex PCR, lists solely in-frame clones and lacks some. The sample includes approximately 60,000 clones, 76% of them seen just once. The data originate from a study of T cell responses to AZD1222 COVID-19 vaccine. In the study overall: Timing groups of about 4 and about 12 weeks for second doses were pooled. Findings of the study overall: Donors were largely white British and mainly female; clonal diversity was possibly underestimated. Nearly half of spike-specific TCRs reportedly target unmutated variant regions. None of the repertoires were sampled until the peak T cell response had passed.

Germline CDR1 and CDR2: SGHNT and YENEEA. This CDR3 has 14 amino acids. V was shortened by 2 bases and J by 6 bases, with 10 bases between the two germline ends. Sequences were derived from peripheral blood, sampled on day 0 of AZD1222 vaccination. This clonotype originated in an adult in good health. The J gene is TRBJ2-2, the V gene TRBV11-3; D is undetermined. The chain's CDR3 is CASSLPSRAGELFF. The CDR3 DNA follows: TGTGCCAGCAGCTTACCCTCTCGCGCCGGGGAGCTGTTTTTT.